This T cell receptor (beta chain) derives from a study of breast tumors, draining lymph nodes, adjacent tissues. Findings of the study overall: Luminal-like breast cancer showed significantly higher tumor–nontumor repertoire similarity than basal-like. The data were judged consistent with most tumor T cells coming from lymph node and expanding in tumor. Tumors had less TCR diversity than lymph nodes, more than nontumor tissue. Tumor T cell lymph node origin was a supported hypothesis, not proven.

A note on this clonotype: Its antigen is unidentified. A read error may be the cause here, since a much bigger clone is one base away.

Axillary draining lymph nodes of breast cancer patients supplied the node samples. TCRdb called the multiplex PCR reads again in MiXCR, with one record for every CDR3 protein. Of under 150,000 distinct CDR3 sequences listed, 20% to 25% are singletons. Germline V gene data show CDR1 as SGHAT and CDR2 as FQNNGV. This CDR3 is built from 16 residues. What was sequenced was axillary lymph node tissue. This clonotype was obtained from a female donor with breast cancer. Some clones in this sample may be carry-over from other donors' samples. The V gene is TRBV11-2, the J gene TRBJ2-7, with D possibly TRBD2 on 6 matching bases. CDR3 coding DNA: TGTGCCAGCAGCTTAGGGGCTACGGGGGTTAACTACGGGCAGTACTTC. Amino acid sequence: CASSLGATGVNYGQYF.